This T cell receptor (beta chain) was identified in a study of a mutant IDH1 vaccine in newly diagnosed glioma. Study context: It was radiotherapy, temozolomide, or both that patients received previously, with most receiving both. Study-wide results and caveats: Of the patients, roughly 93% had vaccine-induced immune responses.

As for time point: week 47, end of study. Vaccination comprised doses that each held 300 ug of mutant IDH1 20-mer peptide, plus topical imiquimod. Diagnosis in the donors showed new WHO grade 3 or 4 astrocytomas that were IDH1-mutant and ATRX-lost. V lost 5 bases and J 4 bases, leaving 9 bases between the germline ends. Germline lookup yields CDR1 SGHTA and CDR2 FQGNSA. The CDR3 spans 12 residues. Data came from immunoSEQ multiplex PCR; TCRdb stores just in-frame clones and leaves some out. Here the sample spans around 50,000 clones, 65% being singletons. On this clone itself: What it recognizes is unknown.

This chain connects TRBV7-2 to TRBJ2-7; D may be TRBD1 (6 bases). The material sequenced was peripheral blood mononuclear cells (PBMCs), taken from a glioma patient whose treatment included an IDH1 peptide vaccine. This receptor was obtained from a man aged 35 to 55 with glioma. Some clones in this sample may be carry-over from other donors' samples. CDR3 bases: TGTGCCAGCAGCCCGGACAGATACGAGCAGTACTTC. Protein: CASSPDRYEQYF.